This entry describes one TCR beta chain. These data are taken from a study of T-cell memory formation after mild COVID-19. Each CDR3 protein is one row after TCRdb ran MiXCR on the 5' RACE reads. The repertoire includes fewer than 650,000 distinct CDR3 sequences, roughly a sixth of them detected once, and roughly 8% sits in the top ten. Germline CDR1 is SGHAT and CDR2 is FQNNGV. The CDR3 contains 19 residues. V lost 5 bases to trimming and J lost 0 bases; unmatched junction nucleotides: 15. This sequence was found in an adult woman who had mild COVID-19 (a few samples of this study predate the infection). Cell type and time point are not known. V is TRBV11-2 and J is TRBJ2-3; 9 bases line up with TRBD1. The sequenced material came from PBMCs or a T cell subset sorted from them (not recorded which). The CDR3, as DNA: TGTGCCAGCAGCCCCCGGGACAGGGTACGCTCGGCTAGCACAGATACGCAGTATTTT. Translation gives CASSPRDRVRSASTDTQYF. Using reference TRBV11-2 and TRBJ2-3 for the parts outside the CDR3, the full variable domain is EAGVAQSPRYKIIEKRQSVAFWCNPISGHATLYWYQQILGQGPKLLIQFQNNGVVDDSQLPKDRFSAERLKGVDSTLKIQPAKLEDSAVYLCASSPRDRVRSASTDTQYFGPGTRLTVL.